This is a list of T cell receptor beta chains from one sample in a study of tumor-infiltrating lymphocytes in primary liver carcinoma. Using its own MiXCR run on the multiplex PCR reads, TCRdb lists one record per CDR3 protein. This sample yields about 33,000 distinct CDR3 sequences, of which about 79% are seen a single time; approximately 40% belongs to the top ten. The sequenced material came from liver tumor tissue from sampling region 5. The receptors here all came from a man aged 35-49 years with primary liver carcinoma and hepatitis B virus infection. The CDR3 runs from the conserved cysteine through the conserved F or W. A D gene is named only where the DNA matches it firmly. Only part of the rows carry a size: once, few, many, or a class if the clone is expanded.

cdr3_nt	cdr3_aa	v_call	d_call	j_call	clone_size
TGTGCCAGCACCCAGGAAGGGGGGGGGTACACAGATACGCAGTATTTT	CASTQEGGGYTDTQYF	TRBV4-2	.	TRBJ2-3	.
TGTGCCAGCAATGCGCGGTGGGGACAGGGCGGTGAGCAGTTCTTC	CASNARWGQGGEQFF	TRBV6-1	TRBD1	TRBJ2-1	medium-sized
TGTGCCACACGTGACACCGGATGGGATGAGCAGTTCTTC	CATRDTGWDEQFF	TRBV10-3	.	TRBJ2-1	medium-sized
TGTGCGAGCAGCATGGGAGCGGGAAGGTCCTACAATGAGCAGTTCTTC	CASSMGAGRSYNEQFF	TRBV5-4	TRBD2	TRBJ2-1	.
TGCGCCAGCTGCCTGATAGCGGGAGGCACAGATACGCAGTATTTT	CASCLIAGGTDTQYF	TRBV5-1	TRBD2	TRBJ2-3	.
TGTGCCAGCAGGCGGACTAGCGGAAGTCTTGGGGAGCTGTTCTTT	CASRRTSGSLGELFF	TRBV6-5	TRBD2	TRBJ2-2	.
TGTGCCAGCAGCAAAGAGTGGTCAGGGGGGATAATGAACACTGAAGCTTTCTTT	CASSKEWSGGIMNTEAFF	TRBV21-1	.	TRBJ1-1	many
TGTGCTAGCAACCAAGCCAGGACAGTTAGCAATCAGCCCCAGCATTTT	CASNQARTVSNQPQHF	TRBV6-2/TRBV6-3	.	TRBJ1-5	.
TGCGCCAGCAGCCAAGACCGCGGGGGCTTAGAAGCTCTCTTC	CASSQDRGGLEALF	TRBV4-1	.	TRBJ1-1	.
TGTGCCAACAGTCTAGGGCACAGCGACAATGAGCAGTTTTTC	CANSLGHSDNEQFF	TRBV4-2	.	TRBJ2-1	.
TGTGCCAGCAGCCGAATGGGGGGACAGGGGTTCGGCACTGAAGCTTTCTTT	CASSRMGGQGFGTEAFF	TRBV11-2	TRBD1	TRBJ1-1	many